The present TCR beta chain was sequenced within a study of CD8+ T cells in alopecia areata. The CDR3 sequence is 14 residues long. Germline lookup yields CDR1 SQVTM and CDR2 ANQGSEA. V trimming: 2 bases; J trimming: 9 bases; junction bases outside the gene matches: 10. Once RNA had been extracted, it was reverse transcribed into cDNA to act as the sequencing template. Data came from immunoSEQ multiplex PCR; TCRdb stores just in-frame clones and leaves some out. The sample gives about 82,000 clones, around 54% of which show up once; around 5.7% is in the top ten. Study observations and caveats: Higher clonality and more expanded CD8+ clones appeared in lesional than normal scalp.

A FACSAria was used to sort CD4+ and CD8+ T cells. These cells came from PBMCs. About this clone itself: The antigen remains unidentified.

The sequenced material came from NKG2D-high CD8+ T cells sorted from blood. The V call is TRBV29-1, the J call TRBJ2-1; 7 nucleotides line up with TRBD2. This receptor was obtained from a human donor with alopecia areata. The CDR3 here is CSVERGRASGEQFF. DNA of the CDR3: TGCAGCGTTGAAAGAGGGAGGGCCTCCGGTGAGCAGTTCTTC.